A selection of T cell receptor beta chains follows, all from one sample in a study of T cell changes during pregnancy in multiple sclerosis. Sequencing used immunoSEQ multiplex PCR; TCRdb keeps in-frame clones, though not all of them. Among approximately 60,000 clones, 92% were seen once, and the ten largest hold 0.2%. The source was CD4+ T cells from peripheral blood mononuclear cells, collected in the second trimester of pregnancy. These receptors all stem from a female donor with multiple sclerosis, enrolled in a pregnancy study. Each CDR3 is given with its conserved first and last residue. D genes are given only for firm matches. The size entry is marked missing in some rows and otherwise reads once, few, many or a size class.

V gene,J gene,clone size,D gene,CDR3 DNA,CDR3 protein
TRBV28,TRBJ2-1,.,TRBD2,TGTGCCACCGTGAGACTAGCGGGAGTAGATGAGCAGTTCTTC,CATVRLAGVDEQFF
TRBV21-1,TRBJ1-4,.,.,TGTGCCAGCAGCACAGGACAGGGTGGAGAAAAACTGTTTTTT,CASSTGQGGEKLFF
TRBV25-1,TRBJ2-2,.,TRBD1,TGTGCCAGCAGTGAACTGGGGACAGACTACACCGGGGAGCTGTTTTTT,CASSELGTDYTGELFF
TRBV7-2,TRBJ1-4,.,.,TGTGCCAGCAGCCCTCGACAGACTGCAACTAATGAAAAACTGTTTTTT,CASSPRQTATNEKLFF
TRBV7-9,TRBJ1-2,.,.,TGTGCCAGCAGGGGCCTAATGCGTGGCTACACCTTC,CASRGLMRGYTF
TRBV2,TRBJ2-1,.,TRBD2,TGTGCCAGCAGTGAACAGCGGGAGGGTATTAATGAGCAGTTCTTC,CASSEQREGINEQFF
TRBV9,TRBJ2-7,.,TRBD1,TGTGCCAGCAGCGTATCCCGGGACAGGGATAGGGAGCAGTACTTC,CASSVSRDRDREQYF
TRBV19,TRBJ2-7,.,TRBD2,TGTGCCAGTAGGTCGCGGGGGGCAGCTAAGCCCTACGAGCAGTACTTC,CASRSRGAAKPYEQYF
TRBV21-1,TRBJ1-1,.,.,TGTGCCAGCAGCAGGGAGGGGGGGGGATATGGAAAGACTGAAGCTTTCTTT,CASSREGGGYGKTEAFF
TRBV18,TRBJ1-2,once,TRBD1,TGTGCCAGCTCACCAACCGGGACAGTTAACTATGGCTACACCTTC,CASSPTGTVNYGYTF
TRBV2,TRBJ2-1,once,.,TGTGCCAGCAGTACCCGAGCGGCGTCCTTCGCCGATGAGCAGTTCTTC,CASSTRAASFADEQFF
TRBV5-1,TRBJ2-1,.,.,TGCGCCAGCGCGACAGCCAATGAGCAGTTCTTC,CASATANEQFF
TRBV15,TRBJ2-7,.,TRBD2,TGTGCCACCAGCAGAGATCGTATGGCTAGCGGGAGGGCCCACGAGCAGTACTTC,CATSRDRMASGRAHEQYF
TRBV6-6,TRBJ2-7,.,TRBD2,TGTGCCAGCAATAACGGACTAGCGGTGTCCTACGAGCAGTACTTC,CASNNGLAVSYEQYF
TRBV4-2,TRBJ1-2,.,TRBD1,TGTGCCAGCAGCCACCATCGACAGGGTTCTAACTATGGCTACACCTTC,CASSHHRQGSNYGYTF
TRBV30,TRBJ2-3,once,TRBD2,TGTGCCTGGAGTGGAATAGCGGGTTATACAGATACGCAGTATTTT,CAWSGIAGYTDTQYF
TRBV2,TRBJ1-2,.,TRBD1,TGTGCCAGCAGAGCCCGGACAGGCGGGTATGGCTACACCTTC,CASRARTGGYGYTF
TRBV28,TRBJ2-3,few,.,TGTGCCAGCAGTTTATTTCAGGGGCCAGATACGCAGTATTTT,CASSLFQGPDTQYF
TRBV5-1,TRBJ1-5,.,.,TGCGCCAGTTCCCCGGACGGGAATAGCAATCAGCCCCAGCATTTT,CASSPDGNSNQPQHF
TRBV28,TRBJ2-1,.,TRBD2,TGTGCCAGCAGTTTGGGACTAGCGGGGGGGAAACACAATGAGCAGTTCTTC,CASSLGLAGGKHNEQFF
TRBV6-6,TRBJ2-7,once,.,TGTGCCAGCAGTTACTCGATACGCAGGGATTTCAACGAGCAGTACTTC,CASSYSIRRDFNEQYF
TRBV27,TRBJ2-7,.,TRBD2,TGTGCCAGCAGTTTAGTGCAGGGACTAACCTACGAGCAGTACTTC,CASSLVQGLTYEQYF